This TCR beta chain was identified during a study of T cell repertoires in cytomegalovirus infection. Study summary: Public signatures in TCR beta pointed to CMV infection and matching HLA type.

Study-wide results and limits: Summed frequency of public TCR beta families distinguished CMV carriers with the relevant HLA. The ex vivo response was dominated by HLA-C-restricted CMV-specific TCR beta clonotypes.

Using its own MiXCR run on the reads, TCRdb lists one record per CDR3 protein. Seen here are around 530,000 distinct CDR3 sequences, approximately 15% observed once, and the top ten hold about 24%. A remark on this clonotype: Its antigen is not identified.

Germline V gives CDR1 MGHRA, CDR2 YSYEKL. This CDR3 has 16 amino acids. The V and J ends lost 4 bases and 4 bases, in that order; junction bases with no gene match: 13. The receptor was isolated from a human donor in good health (CMV status not recorded). Some clones in this sample may be carry-over from other donors' samples. V usage is TRBV4-1 and J usage is TRBJ2-7; 7 bases are shared with TRBD1. Sequencing input: CD8+ T cells from PBMCs. The CDR3 here is CASSRDSYGVGYEQYF. CDR3 coding DNA: TGCGCCAGCAGCCGGGACAGTTATGGTGTGGGGTACGAGCAGTACTTC.